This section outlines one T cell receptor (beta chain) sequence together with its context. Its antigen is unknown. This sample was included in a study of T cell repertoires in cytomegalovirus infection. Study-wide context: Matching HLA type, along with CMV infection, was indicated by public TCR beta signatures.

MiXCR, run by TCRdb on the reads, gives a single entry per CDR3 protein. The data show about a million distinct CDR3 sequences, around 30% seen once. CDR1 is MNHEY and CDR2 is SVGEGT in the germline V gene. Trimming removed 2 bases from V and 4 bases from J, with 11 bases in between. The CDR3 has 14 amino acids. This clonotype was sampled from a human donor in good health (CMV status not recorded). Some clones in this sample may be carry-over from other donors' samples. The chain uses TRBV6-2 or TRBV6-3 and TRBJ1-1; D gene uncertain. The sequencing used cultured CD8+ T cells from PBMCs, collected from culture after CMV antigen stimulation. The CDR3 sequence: CASSYLNSFTEAFF. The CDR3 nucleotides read TGTGCCAGCAGTTACCTCAACTCTTTCACTGAAGCTTTCTTT.